This record concerns one T cell receptor beta chain sequence. Per the original data handling: Researchers report that nucleated cell counts were estimated from reference gene primer amplification. Profiled with immunoSEQ multiplex PCR; TCRdb holds only in-frame clones, not every one. From that table come the V and J calls and clone size; the DNA was used to work out D and trimming. The sample holds 200,000 to 300,000 clones, around 81% seen once. This specimen belongs to a study of blood T cell repertoires in COVID-19. Study-wide context: Some COVID-19 samples were acute and others convalescent; all came from the United States, Italy and Spain. T cells, B-cell-depleted T cells, or PBMCs supplied cDNA or gDNA.

Germline V gene sequence: CDR1 SGHTA, CDR2 FQGNSA. The CDR3 contains 12 residues. The germline V and J ends were trimmed by 4 bases and 11 bases, with 12 bases remaining between them. The TCR comes from a man aged 25-40 years who had recovered from COVID-19. The sequencing sample was made of peripheral blood. The genes are TRBV7-2 and TRBJ2-1; weak D call: TRBD2 (5 bases). This CDR3 is CASSSPGSKQFF. The CDR3, as DNA: TGTGCCAGCAGCTCTCCTGGGAGCAAGCAGTTCTTC.